The rows below give T cell receptor beta chains drawn from one sample of a study of vaccination effects on CD4 cells after COVID-19. What these receptors recognize is not known. The protocol was immunoSEQ multiplex PCR, while the TCRdb copy is restricted to in-frame clones and leaves out a portion. The sample lists 65,000 to 80,000 clones; over 60% were seen once. The sequencing here drew on CD4+ T cells from PBMCs cultured without peptide, taken before COVID-19 vaccination. The receptors were sampled from a human donor who received a COVID-19 vaccine. Each CDR3 is given with its conserved first and last residue. The D gene is left open where the match is weak. A row's size may be missing; if present it is once, few, many or a size class.

V gene	D gene	clone size	J gene	CDR3 DNA	CDR3 protein
TRBV19	-	-	TRBJ2-5	TGTGCCAGTAGTGAAGGCAGCGCCAGGGAGACCCAGTACTTC	CASSEGSARETQYF
TRBV5-1	-	few	TRBJ2-2	TGCGCCAGCAACCACGGGGACACCGGGGAGCTGTTTTTT	CASNHGDTGELFF
TRBV2	-	-	TRBJ1-1	TGTGCCAGCAGGCCAACAGAGAACACTGAAGCTTTCTTT	CASRPTENTEAFF
TRBV10-2	-	-	TRBJ1-5	TGCGCCAGCACCTCCTTGGGGCCTCAGCCCCAGCATTTT	CASTSLGPQPQHF
TRBV2	-	few	TRBJ2-5	TGTGCCAGCGCGGCGATGCTAGGAGCGACCCAGTACTTC	CASAAMLGATQYF
TRBV19	-	few	TRBJ2-3	TGTGCCAGTAGCCTCTATGGCACAGATACGCAGTATTTT	CASSLYGTDTQYF
TRBV27	TRBD1	-	TRBJ1-2	TGTGCCAGCAGTTTTTCGGCAGGGGGGAGCTACACCTTC	CASSFSAGGSYTF
TRBV5-1	TRBD1	-	TRBJ2-1	TGCGCCAGCAGCTTGGGAGGGGACAGTGAGCAGTTCTTC	CASSLGGDSEQFF
TRBV6-5	-	-	TRBJ1-3	TGTGCCAGCATTGGCAGGGCACCTGGAAACACCATATATTTT	CASIGRAPGNTIYF
TRBV28	TRBD1	-	TRBJ1-1	TGTGCCAGCAGTCCCCACGGGACAGGGGGCACTGAAGCTTTCTTT	CASSPHGTGGTEAFF
TRBV7-2	-	-	TRBJ1-5	TGTGCCAGCAGCTTAGAGTTTCGCAATCAGCCCCAGCATTTT	CASSLEFRNQPQHF
TRBV7-2	-	-	TRBJ1-6	TGTGCCAGCAGGGAAGCCCGACAAAGCTCCTATAATTCACCCCTCCACTTT	CASREARQSSYNSPLHF
TRBV7-8	TRBD1	-	TRBJ1-5	TGTGCCAGCAGCTACTACTCCGAGGACAGGGGCAATCAGCCCCAGCATTTT	CASSYYSEDRGNQPQHF
TRBV6-5	-	-	TRBJ1-1	TGTGCCAGCAGTCGCCTTACCAGGGGAGGCACTGAAGCTTTCTTT	CASSRLTRGGTEAFF
TRBV7-3	-	-	TRBJ1-3	TGTGCCAGCAGCTTAAGTGGCAGCTCTGGAAACACCATATATTTT	CASSLSGSSGNTIYF
TRBV29-1	TRBD1	-	TRBJ1-1	TGCAGCGTTGGACAGGGAGGGACTGAAGCTTTCTTT	CSVGQGGTEAFF
TRBV19	-	-	TRBJ2-6	TGTGCCAGTAGATTACTATCCTCTGGGGCCAACGTCCTGACTTTC	CASRLLSSGANVLTF